This is a list of T cell receptor beta chains from one sample in a study of CD8+CD57+ T cells in acquired aplastic anemia. One entry per CDR3 protein, called by TCRdb with MiXCR from the reads. The table lists some 240,000 distinct CDR3 sequences, 30% to 40% of them singletons, with roughly 1.1% in the top ten. Source material: sorted CD4+, CD8+, or CD8+CD57+ T cells (not recorded which) from PBMCs. These receptors originate from a human donor in good health, serving as a control. Each CDR3 is given with its conserved first and last residue. Fields, in order: D gene, J gene, V gene, clone size, CDR3 protein, CDR3 DNA. D genes are given only for firm matches. The size entry is marked missing in some rows and otherwise reads once, few, many or a size class.

D gene: -
J gene: TRBJ1-2
V gene: TRBV4-1
clone size: many
CDR3 protein: CASSQASGPANYGYTF
CDR3 DNA: TGCGCCAGCAGCCAAGCTTCGGGGCCTGCTAACTATGGCTACACCTTC

D gene: -
J gene: TRBJ1-6
V gene: TRBV13
clone size: many
CDR3 protein: CASSLREGSTAPLHF
CDR3 DNA: TGTGCCAGCAGCTTACGGGAGGGGTCGACGGCACCCCTCCACTTT

D gene: -
J gene: TRBJ1-2
V gene: TRBV20-1
clone size: many
CDR3 protein: CSGTQGSNYGYTF
CDR3 DNA: TGCAGTGGGACCCAGGGATCAAACTATGGCTACACCTTC

D gene: -
J gene: TRBJ2-7
V gene: TRBV7-9
clone size: many
CDR3 protein: CASSWTKVPYEQYF
CDR3 DNA: TGTGCCAGCAGCTGGACGAAGGTTCCGTACGAGCAGTACTTC

D gene: TRBD2
J gene: TRBJ2-7
V gene: TRBV5-1
clone size: many
CDR3 protein: CASSSGGSSGSYEQYF
CDR3 DNA: TGCGCCAGCAGCTCGGGGGGGAGTAGCGGGAGTTACGAGCAGTACTTC

D gene: -
J gene: TRBJ2-7
V gene: TRBV4-1
clone size: few
CDR3 protein: CASSPIESYEQYF
CDR3 DNA: TGCGCCAGCAGCCCAATAGAATCCTACGAGCAGTACTTC

D gene: TRBD2
J gene: TRBJ2-7
V gene: TRBV2
clone size: -
CDR3 protein: CASSWTSGDSYEQYF
CDR3 DNA: TGTGCCAGCAGTTGGACTAGCGGGGACTCCTACGAGCAGTACTTC

D gene: -
J gene: TRBJ2-1
V gene: TRBV24-1
clone size: many
CDR3 protein: CATSDPRPGRIYNEQFF
CDR3 DNA: TGTGCCACCAGTGATCCTCGACCCGGGAGAATTTACAATGAGCAGTTCTTC

D gene: -
J gene: TRBJ1-1
V gene: TRBV28
clone size: -
CDR3 protein: CASSLHRAQYEAFF
CDR3 DNA: TGTGCCAGCAGTTTACACAGAGCCCAGTATGAAGCTTTCTTT

D gene: TRBD1
J gene: TRBJ1-6
V gene: TRBV7-9
clone size: few
CDR3 protein: CASSLKGQGGSPLHF
CDR3 DNA: TGTGCCAGCAGCTTGAAGGGACAGGGAGGCTCACCCCTCCACTTT

D gene: TRBD1
J gene: TRBJ2-3
V gene: TRBV25-1
clone size: few
CDR3 protein: CASSETGDTDTQYF
CDR3 DNA: TGTGCCAGCAGTGAGACAGGGGACACAGATACGCAGTATTTT

D gene: -
J gene: TRBJ2-7
V gene: TRBV15
clone size: -
CDR3 protein: CAASSVQQGPYEQYF
CDR3 DNA: TGTGCCGCCAGCAGTGTTCAACAGGGCCCCTACGAGCAGTACTTC

D gene: -
J gene: TRBJ1-1
V gene: TRBV11-2
clone size: many
CDR3 protein: CASSYTGTKGTEAFF
CDR3 DNA: TGTGCCAGCAGCTACACCGGGACTAAGGGCACTGAAGCTTTCTTT

D gene: -
J gene: TRBJ1-2
V gene: TRBV19
clone size: many
CDR3 protein: CASSTGFGYGYTF
CDR3 DNA: TGTGCCAGTAGTACAGGATTCGGCTATGGCTACACCTTC

D gene: -
J gene: TRBJ1-2
V gene: TRBV7-2
clone size: many
CDR3 protein: CASSLDLGSANYGYTF
CDR3 DNA: TGTGCCAGCAGCCTAGACCTAGGGTCCGCTAACTATGGCTACACCTTC

D gene: TRBD1
J gene: TRBJ1-5
V gene: TRBV5-8
clone size: -
CDR3 protein: CASSDQGQAGQPQHF
CDR3 DNA: TGTGCCAGCAGTGACCAAGGACAGGCTGGGCAGCCCCAGCATTTT

D gene: -
J gene: TRBJ2-5
V gene: TRBV24-1
clone size: many
CDR3 protein: CATSDPGTHQETQYF
CDR3 DNA: TGTGCCACCAGTGACCCCGGGACGCACCAAGAGACCCAGTACTTC

D gene: -
J gene: TRBJ1-1
V gene: TRBV5-1
clone size: few
CDR3 protein: CASSFLGLMNTEAFF
CDR3 DNA: TGCGCCAGCAGCTTCCTGGGTCTCATGAACACTGAAGCTTTCTTT

D gene: -
J gene: TRBJ1-5
V gene: TRBV9
clone size: -
CDR3 protein: CASSVGGFGNQPQHF
CDR3 DNA: TGTGCCAGCAGCGTAGGGGGTTTTGGCAATCAGCCCCAGCATTTT

D gene: -
J gene: TRBJ2-7
V gene: TRBV7-2
clone size: -
CDR3 protein: CASTSGPRGYEQYF
CDR3 DNA: TGTGCCAGCACCTCCGGGCCAAGGGGATACGAGCAGTACTTC

D gene: -
J gene: TRBJ1-1
V gene: TRBV5-1
clone size: -
CDR3 protein: CASSLQDTDTEAFF
CDR3 DNA: TGCGCCAGCAGCTTACAAGACACAGACACTGAAGCTTTCTTT

D gene: -
J gene: TRBJ1-2
V gene: TRBV15
clone size: -
CDR3 protein: CATSRDQGYGYTF
CDR3 DNA: TGTGCCACCAGCAGAGATCAGGGGTATGGCTACACCTTC